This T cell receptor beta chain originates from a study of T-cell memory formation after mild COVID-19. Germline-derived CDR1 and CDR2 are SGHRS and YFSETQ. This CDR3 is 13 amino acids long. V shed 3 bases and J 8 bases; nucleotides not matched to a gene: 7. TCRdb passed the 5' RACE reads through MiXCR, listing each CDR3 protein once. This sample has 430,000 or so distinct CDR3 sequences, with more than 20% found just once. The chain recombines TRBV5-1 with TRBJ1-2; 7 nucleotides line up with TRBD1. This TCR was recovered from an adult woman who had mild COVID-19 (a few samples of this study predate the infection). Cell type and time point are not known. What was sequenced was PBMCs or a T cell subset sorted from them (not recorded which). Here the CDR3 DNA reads TGCGCCAGCAGCTATACAGGGGAGAGAGGCTACACCTTC. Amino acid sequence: CASSYTGERGYTF.